Presented here are 18 T cell receptor beta chains from one specimen sequenced in a study. In TCRdb, the 5' RACE reads were re-called with MiXCR into one record per CDR3 protein. The sample contains roughly 69,000 distinct CDR3 sequences, less than 25% of which appear only once. Sequencing was carried out using memory CD4+ T cells sorted from a lymph node. As to subset: memory CD4+ T cells, CD4+CD45RO+CD25-. These receptors were collected from a female donor with breast cancer.

The chain carries TRBV6-1 and TRBJ1-2; tentative D call: TRBD1 (6 bases). Germline V CDR1 and CDR2: MNHNS, SASEGT. The V gene lost 6 bases and the J gene lost 3 bases, with 11 bases spanning the gap. This CDR3 has 13 amino acids. The DNA of the CDR3 is TGTGCCAGCAGGAGACAGGATTACTATGGCTACACCTTC. Residues: CASRRQDYYGYTF.

The chain employs TRBV7-2 and TRBJ2-3, with D perhaps matching TRBD2 (6 bases). Trimming took 5 bases from V and 5 from J, leaving 17 bases between them. The CDR3 has 15 residues. Germline V gene sequence: CDR1 SGHTA, CDR2 FQGNSA. Here the CDR3 reads CASSPRDSPGDTQYF. The CDR3 DNA sequence: TGTGCCAGCAGCCCTCGGGACTCGCCGGGAGATACGCAGTATTTT.

In its sample, this clonotype was seen a few times. The chain recombines TRBV7-9 with TRBJ1-3; D unresolved. The V and J ends lost 5 bases and 0 bases respectively, with 8 bases between them. This CDR3 comprises 14 residues. Per the germline V gene, CDR1 is SEHNR and CDR2 is FQNEAQ (reference sequence). The CDR3 protein is CASSPFTSGNTIYF. In DNA form, the CDR3 reads TGTGCCAGCAGCCCCTTTACCTCTGGAAACACCATATATTTT. Supplemented by reference TRBV7-9 and TRBJ1-3, the full variable domain reads DTGVSQNPRHKITKRGQNVTFRCDPISEHNRLYWYRQTLGQGPEFLTYFQNEAQLEKSRLLSDRFSAERPKGSFSTLEIQRTEQGDSAMYLCASSPFTSGNTIYFGEGSWLTVV.

The chain carries TRBV7-9 and TRBJ2-7; D is undetermined. The V end lost 4 bases, the J end lost 3 bases, and 7 bases lay between the germline ends. Germline values: CDR1 SEHNR, CDR2 FQNEAQ (reference sequence). The CDR3 covers 12 residues. This CDR3 is CASSSSGYEQYF. The CDR3 DNA reads TGTGCCAGCAGCTCCTCAGGCTACGAGCAGTACTTC.

This rearrangement joins TRBV20-1 to TRBJ2-3; possibly TRBD2 for D (5 bases). Trimming took off 5 bases at V and 2 bases at J, with 17 bases between the two ends. The CDR3 runs 15 residues. Germline V gives CDR1 DFQATT, CDR2 SNEGSKA (reference sequence). CDR3 in amino acids: CSAVDSLKITDTQYF. For the CDR3, the DNA is TGCAGTGCTGTGGACTCGCTTAAGATCACAGATACGCAGTATTTT.

This clonotype came up a few times. The chain couples TRBV6-1 to TRBJ1-1; no clear D. The V gene's germline CDR1 is MNHNS and CDR2 SASEGT. With 4 bases removed from V and 1 base from J, the gap between germline ends came to 7 bases. The CDR3 length is 13 residues. The CDR3 DNA follows: TGTGCCAGCAGTGTTGTGGGGAACACTGAAGCTTTCTTT. As protein: CASSVVGNTEAFF.

The chain has TRBV7-6 and TRBJ2-2; D is unresolved. CDR1 and CDR2 from the germline V gene are SGHVS and FNYEAQ. The CDR3 has 14 residues. V lost 4 bases to trimming and J lost 5 bases, with 11 bases between them. CDR3 DNA: TGTGCCAGCAGCTCTACACACCTAACCGGGGAGCTGTTTTTT. As protein: CASSSTHLTGELFF.

For this clonotype: A much larger clone lies one base from this, so it may be a read error. This rearrangement joins TRBV4-2 to TRBJ2-5, with TRBD1 identical over 7 bases. With V trimmed by 4 bases and J by 1 base, 6 bases remained unmatched. CDR1 and CDR2 (germline): LGHNA, YNFKEQ. The CDR3 is 15 residues long. The CDR3 sequence is CASSPQGDGQETQYF. CDR3 in DNA: TGTGCCAGCAGCCCTCAGGGGGATGGCCAAGAGACCCAGTACTTC.

This sequence joins TRBV12-3 or TRBV12-4 and TRBJ1-5; D unclear. The ends were cut back, 7 bases at V and 4 bases at J, with 11 bases in the middle. The length of the CDR3 is 13 residues. In nucleotides, the CDR3 is TGTGCCAGCACGGTCGGCGGGAATCAGCCCCAGCATTTT. The encoded protein is CASTVGGNQPQHF.

This clonotype was detected a few times. V gene TRBV7-3 combines with J gene TRBJ2-6; D is perhaps TRBD1 (5 bases). The CDR3 length is 15 residues. Per germline, CDR1 SGHTA and CDR2 FQGTGA. The germline V and J ends were trimmed by 5 bases and 2 bases, with 10 bases remaining between them. Written as DNA, the CDR3 is TGTGCCAGCAGCCCAGGGTTCCCTGGGGCCAACGTCCTGACTTTC. It is translated as CASSPGFPGANVLTF.

The rearrangement joins TRBV9 to TRBJ2-1; TRBD2 might be the D (5 bases). The germline V and J ends were trimmed by 4 bases and 5 bases, with 19 bases remaining between them. From germline, CDR1 is SGDLS and CDR2 YYNGEE. The CDR3 loop spans 16 amino acids. The CDR3 nucleotides read TGTGCCAGCAGCCCGCCCCTGAGAGCGGCCCACAATGAGCAGTTCTTC. Encoded protein: CASSPPLRAAHNEQFF.

This clonotype was picked up many times. The rearrangement uses TRBV20-1 and TRBJ2-5; 10 positions match TRBD2. J gave up 2 bases and V 6 bases, and 15 bases lay outside the gene matches. This CDR3 is 17 amino acids long. Germline CDR1 and CDR2: DFQATT and SNEGSKA (reference sequence). The CDR3 protein is CSANDQISSGSQETQYF. The CDR3 DNA is TGCAGTGCCAATGATCAGATCTCTAGCGGGAGTCAAGAGACCCAGTACTTC.

The J gene is TRBJ2-1, the V gene TRBV7-6; 7 bases map to TRBD1. Germline V gives CDR1 SGHVS, CDR2 FNYEAQ. V lost 2 bases and J lost 8; bases outside the gene matches: 9. This CDR3 is 15 amino acids long. DNA of the CDR3: TGTGCCAGCAGCTTACGAGGGGGCCTAGGGGATGAGCAGTTCTTC. Translation: CASSLRGGLGDEQFF.

The genes are TRBV6-1 and TRBJ2-7, with D maybe TRBD1 (6 bases). Germline-derived CDR1 and CDR2 are MNHNS and SASEGT. The V end was cut by 6 bases, the J end by 1 base, with 16 bases between. This CDR3 contains 15 residues. The CDR3 spells CASRDPGVRSYEQYF. In nucleotides, the CDR3 is TGTGCCAGCAGAGACCCAGGGGTTAGATCCTACGAGCAGTACTTC.

The rearrangement links TRBV6-1 to TRBJ2-3; 7 nucleotides align to TRBD2. CDR1 is MNHNS, CDR2 SASEGT, per germline. J was trimmed by 4 bases and V by 3 bases; bases with no gene match: 7. The CDR3 is 15 residues long. The chain's CDR3 is CASSDQVGRADTQYF. CDR3 sequence (DNA): TGTGCCAGCAGTGACCAGGTTGGGAGGGCAGATACGCAGTATTTT.

A few counts support this clonotype. The chain uses TRBV5-1 and TRBJ2-2, with D perhaps TRBD2 (6 bases). V lost 4 bases and J lost 6, with 16 bases in between. Looked up from germline, CDR1 is SGHRS and CDR2 is YFSETQ. CDR3 length: 15 amino acids. The CDR3 bases are TGCGCCAGCAGCACCCAGACTAGTGGCGCCGGGGAGCTGTTTTTT. Protein sequence: CASSTQTSGAGELFF.

This clonotype was detected only a few times. The chain couples TRBV7-2 to TRBJ2-1, with D possibly being TRBD1 (6 bases). The germline V and J ends were trimmed by 5 bases and 4 bases, with 15 bases remaining between them. Germline V gene sequence: CDR1 SGHTA, CDR2 FQGNSA. This CDR3 spans 15 amino acids. The CDR3 reads CASSPGRTAYNEQFF. Here the CDR3 DNA reads TGTGCCAGCAGCCCCGGCCGGACAGCGTACAATGAGCAGTTCTTC.

This sequence joins TRBV6-5 and TRBJ1-5, with 9 bases that match TRBD1. The CDR3 totals 15 residues. The trim removed 5 bases at V and 10 bases at J, leaving 12 bases unmatched. From germline, CDR1 is MNHEY and CDR2 SVGAGI. CDR3 sequence reads: CASSLTGTGSQPQHF. CDR3 nucleotides: TGTGCCAGCAGTCTTACCGGGACAGGGAGTCAACCCCAGCATTTT.